The clone carrying this TCR beta chain was observed at least ten times. Its antigen is currently unknown. This record comes from a study of T cells in Graves' hyperthyroidism and ophthalmopathy. Study-wide findings and caveats: Prediction of ophthalmopathy progression came a median roughly 6.7 months pre-onset.

Amplified TCR beta CDR3 regions came from RNA transcripts. The HTBI set primed first-round TCR CDR3 RT-PCR. TCRdb itself ran the multiplex PCR reads through MiXCR, one entry per CDR3 protein. Of some 500,000 distinct CDR3 sequences listed, roughly 14% were seen once; the top ten hold about 17%. Patients with uncontrolled infections, other autoimmune diseases, pregnancy or lactation were excluded. Each 10 ml fresh peripheral blood draw supplied the PBMCs. The CDR3 is 16 residues long. Per germline, CDR1 KGHDR and CDR2 SFDVKD. Trimming removed 4 bases from V and 7 bases from J, with 19 bases in between. The source of this sequence is a woman aged 18-29 years with Graves' hyperthyroidism. The source material was blood. The V and J genes are TRBV24-1 and TRBJ1-5, with D maybe TRBD1 (6 bases). The CDR3 region is CATSDGGHLLPQPQHF. For the CDR3, the DNA is TGTGCCACCAGTGACGGGGGACACTTACTTCCACAGCCCCAGCATTTT.